The 19 T cell receptor beta chains given below trace back to one sample, sequenced in a study of T cell responses to AZD1222 COVID-19 vaccine. Here immunoSEQ multiplex PCR was the method, and the copy in TCRdb shows in-frame clones only, minus some. The sample yields 160,000 or so clones, about 87% seen once. This specimen consisted of peripheral blood, obtained 28 days after the second AZD1222 dose. All receptors come from an adult who received the AZD1222 COVID-19 vaccine.

The V gene is TRBV28, the J gene TRBJ1-5; 8 bases align to TRBD1. This CDR3 spans 15 amino acids. Per germline, CDR1 MDHEN and CDR2 SYDVKM. The V gene end was trimmed by 6 bases and the J gene end by 5 bases; junction bases not matched to a gene: 9. The CDR3 spells CASSTSRTGYQPQHF. The DNA for the CDR3 is TGTGCCAGCAGCACCTCCCGGACAGGGTATCAGCCCCAGCATTTT.

The genes are TRBV18 and TRBJ1-1, with D unclear. The V end lost 6 bases, the J end lost 3 bases, and 11 bases lay between the germline ends. The germline V gene encodes CDR1 KGHSH and CDR2 LQKENI. The CDR3 is 13 amino acids. This chain's CDR3 is CASSRSRDTEAFF. The CDR3 DNA reads as TGTGCCAGCTCCAGGAGTCGGGACACTGAAGCTTTCTTT.

V gene TRBV7-9 combines with J gene TRBJ1-2; D might be TRBD1 (5 bases). The CDR3 has 14 amino acids. CDR1 is SEHNR, CDR2 FQNEAQ, per germline (reference sequence). The V end was cut by 5 bases, the J end by 0 bases, with 10 bases between. The CDR3 sequence: CASSEPTANYGYTF. CDR3 in DNA: TGTGCCAGCAGCGAACCGACAGCTAACTATGGCTACACCTTC.

V is TRBV12-3 or TRBV12-4 and J is TRBJ1-4, with D maybe TRBD1 (5 bases). Trimming left V 0 bases short and J 10 bases short, with 9 bases between. This CDR3 comprises 13 residues. The CDR3 here is CASSLAGDGKLFF. The CDR3 DNA sequence: TGTGCCAGCAGTTTAGCAGGGGACGGAAAACTGTTTTTT.

The chain combines TRBV3-1 (or the pseudogene TRBV3-2) with TRBJ1-2; D is ambiguous. CDR3 size: 15 residues. V lost 1 base and J lost 4, with 13 bases in between. The V gene's germline CDR1 is LGHDT and CDR2 YNNKEL (reference sequence). The CDR3 coding sequence is TGTGCCAGCAGCCAAGCTATAGGGAGAGGCTATGGCTACACCTTC. This translates into CASSQAIGRGYGYTF.

The rearrangement links TRBV6-4 to TRBJ2-3; TRBD2 aligns across 7 bases. V gave up 4 bases and J gave up 3 bases; unmatched junction bases: 4. Germline V CDR1 and CDR2: MRHNA, SNTAGT. The CDR3 totals 14 residues. The CDR3 nucleotides read TGTGCCAGCAGTGCAAAGGGAGGGACAGATACGCAGTATTTT. It codes for CASSAKGGTDTQYF.

V and J are TRBV5-1 and TRBJ1-5; D gene unclear. Trimming cost V 4 bases and J 7 bases, with 12 bases left between them. The CDR3 contains 13 residues. The germline gives CDR1 SGHRS, CDR2 YFSETQ. The DNA of the CDR3 is TGCGCCAGCAGCGCTATTATTGGGCAGCCCCAGCATTTT. As protein: CASSAIIGQPQHF.

This chain joins TRBV7-8 and TRBJ2-2, with D possibly being TRBD1 (6 bases). Trimming left V 3 bases short and J 3 bases short, with 14 bases between. Per germline, CDR1 SGHVS and CDR2 FQNEAQ. The CDR3 extends over 16 amino acids. CDR3 DNA: TGTGCCAGCAGCTTCCTAACAGGGATCTACACCGGGGAGCTGTTTTTT. It yields the protein CASSFLTGIYTGELFF.

The chain is built from TRBV12-3 or TRBV12-4 and TRBJ2-1; perhaps TRBD2 as D (6 bases). Trimming took off 4 bases at V and 15 bases at J, with 13 bases between the two ends. The CDR3 covers 11 residues. CDR3 in amino acids: CASSSRRGAFF. The CDR3 DNA reads TGTGCCAGCAGTTCTAGGCGGGGTGCGTTCTTC.

CDR3 in amino acids: CASSQEQDRANSEQFF. Here the CDR3 DNA reads TGTGCCAGCAGCCAAGAACAGGACAGGGCCAATTCGGAGCAGTTCTTC. This sequence joins TRBV14 and TRBJ2-1; TRBD1 matches 8 bases. The CDR3 runs to 16 residues. CDR1 and CDR2 from the germline V gene are SGHDN and FVKESK. Trimming at V came to 0 bases and at J to 10 bases, leaving 11 bases not matched to a gene.

This clone was counted a few times. The J gene is TRBJ2-1, the V gene TRBV3-1 (or the pseudogene TRBV3-2), with D perhaps matching TRBD2 (6 bases). V lost 1 base and J 9 bases, leaving 19 bases between the germline ends. Germline lookup yields CDR1 LGHDT and CDR2 YNNKEL (reference sequence). The CDR3 loop spans 16 amino acids. CDR3 nucleotide sequence: TGTGCCAGCAGCCAAGCCGGGACTTCCCTCGGTATTGAGCAGTTCTTC. Its translation: CASSQAGTSLGIEQFF.

V is TRBV15 and J is TRBJ1-6; no clear D. CDR1 is LNHNV and CDR2 is YYDKDF in the germline V gene (reference sequence). This CDR3 is 17 amino acids long. Deletions cut 2 bases from V and 4 bases from J, with 15 bases between. In DNA, the CDR3 is TGTGCCACCAGCAGATCACCCATTACCGGGTATAATTCACCCCTCCACTTT. Protein sequence: CATSRSPITGYNSPLHF.

The CDR3 protein is CASSGRIQLEQFF. CDR3 DNA sequence: TGTGCCAGCAGTGGCAGGATTCAACTAGAGCAGTTCTTC. The rearrangement links TRBV6-2 or TRBV6-3 to TRBJ2-1; D is undetermined. The V end lost 5 bases, the J end lost 10 bases, and 15 bases lay between the germline ends. The CDR3 loop spans 13 amino acids. Looked up from germline, CDR1 is MNHEY and CDR2 is SVGEGT.

The chain carries TRBV29-1 and TRBJ2-1, with 7 bases identical to TRBD2. The junction had 7 bases not matched to a gene; V was cut back by 4 bases and J by 4 bases. CDR3 length: 14 residues. Germline V gene data show CDR1 as SQVTM and CDR2 as ANQGSEA. The CDR3 DNA follows: TGCAGCGTTGCATCTAGCGGAGCTTACAATGAGCAGTTCTTC. The encoded protein is CSVASSGAYNEQFF.

This chain uses TRBV7-6 with TRBJ1-1; D possibly corresponds to TRBD1 (5 bases). This CDR3 spans 13 amino acids. The V end lost 3 bases, the J end lost 4 bases, and 9 bases lay between the germline ends. Germline CDR1 and CDR2: SGHVS and FNYEAQ. The DNA for the CDR3 is TGTGCCAGCAGCTTGGGGGTGGGCACTGAAGCTTTCTTT. Translating gives CASSLGVGTEAFF.

This chain links TRBV7-3 with TRBJ2-3; the D gene is possibly TRBD2 (7 bases). Between the trimmed V and J ends, which lost 6 bases and 5 bases, there was a span of 18 bases. The CDR3 totals 15 residues. From germline, CDR1 is SGHTA and CDR2 FQGTGA. CDR3 DNA: TGTGCCAGCAGATTAGGGGGAGGGCCATTAGATACGCAGTATTTT. Protein: CASRLGGGPLDTQYF.

A single count supports this clone. DNA for the CDR3: TGTGCCAGCTCACCACCAGGGAGGGGGTACAATGAAAAACTGTTTTTT. It specifies CASSPPGRGYNEKLFF. This chain joins TRBV18 and TRBJ1-4; TRBD1 is a possible D gene (6 bases). Per the germline V gene, CDR1 is KGHSH and CDR2 is LQKENI. V lost 0 bases and J 5 bases, leaving 13 bases between the germline ends. CDR3 length: 16 residues.

This chain uses TRBV14 with TRBJ2-7; D possibly corresponds to TRBD1 (6 bases). The CDR3 is 14 amino acids. The V and J ends lost 0 bases and 6 bases respectively, with 12 bases between them. Germline assignment: CDR1 SGHDN and CDR2 FVKESK. The CDR3 nucleotides read TGTGCCAGCAGCCAAGATTACAGGGCCCTCGAGCAGTACTTC. Translated, it gives CASSQDYRALEQYF. Based on the CDR3 plus reference TRBV14 and TRBJ2-7, the full variable domain is EAGVTQFPSHSVIEKGQTVTLRCDPISGHDNLYWYRRVMGKEIKFLLHFVKESKQDESGMPNNRFLAERTGGTYSTLKVQPAELEDSGVYFCASSQDYRALEQYFGPGTRLTVT.

The V call is TRBV7-9, the J call TRBJ1-1; 8 nucleotides match TRBD1. V was clipped by 4 bases and J by 0 bases; unmatched bases: 4. Germline CDR1 is SEHNR and CDR2 is FQNEAQ (reference sequence). The CDR3 has 15 residues. The CDR3 sequence is CASSSGQDVNTEAFF. The CDR3 region has the DNA TGTGCCAGCAGCTCGGGACAGGATGTGAACACTGAAGCTTTCTTT.